These 3 T cell receptor beta chains originate from one sample sequenced in a study of blood T cell repertoires in COVID-19. TCRdb keeps only in-frame clones here, not all; method: immunoSEQ multiplex PCR. The table records about 340,000 clones, around four fifths of them present only once. The sample comprised peripheral blood. The receptor source for this set is a man aged 25-40 years with active or convalescent COVID-19.

The chain couples TRBV10-3 to TRBJ1-5; a weak D match, TRBD1 (6 bases). The CDR3 is made up of 15 amino acids. Trimming stripped 2 bases from V and 3 bases from J, with 11 bases between. CDR1 and CDR2 (germline): ENHRY, SYGVKD. The CDR3 DNA reads TGTGCCATCAGTGAGGCCGACAGGTCCAATCAGCCCCAGCATTTT. It yields the protein CAISEADRSNQPQHF.

This sequence joins TRBV18 and TRBJ2-5; D remains unclear. Germline V gene data show CDR1 as KGHSH and CDR2 as LQKENI. This CDR3 spans 13 amino acids. Trimming left V 8 bases short and J 5 bases short, with 15 bases between. The CDR3 protein is CASGEVAGETQYF. The DNA of the CDR3 is TGTGCCAGCGGAGAGGTAGCCGGGGAGACCCAGTACTTC.

The chain is built from TRBV27 and TRBJ2-5; 8 bases are a match to TRBD1. This CDR3 is 15 amino acids long. Germline CDR1 MNHEY, CDR2 SMNVEV (reference sequence). With 5 bases clipped from V and 4 bases from J, the junction kept 9 bases outside the gene matches. The chain's CDR3 is CASSLGQGAIETQYF. The CDR3 DNA sequence: TGTGCCAGCAGTCTCGGACAGGGAGCGATAGAGACCCAGTACTTC.